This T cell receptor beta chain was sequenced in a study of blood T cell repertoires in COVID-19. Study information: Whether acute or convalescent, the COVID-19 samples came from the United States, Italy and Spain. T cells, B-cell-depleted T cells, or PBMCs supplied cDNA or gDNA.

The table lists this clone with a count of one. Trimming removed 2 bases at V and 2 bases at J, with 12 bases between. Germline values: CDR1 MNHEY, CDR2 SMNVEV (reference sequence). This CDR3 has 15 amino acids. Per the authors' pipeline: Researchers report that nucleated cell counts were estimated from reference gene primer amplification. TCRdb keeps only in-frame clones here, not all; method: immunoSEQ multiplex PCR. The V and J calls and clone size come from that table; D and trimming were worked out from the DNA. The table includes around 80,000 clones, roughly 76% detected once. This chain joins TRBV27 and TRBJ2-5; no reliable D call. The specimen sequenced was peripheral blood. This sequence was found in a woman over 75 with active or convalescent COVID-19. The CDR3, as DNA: TGTGCCAGCAGTTTAAGGTCAGGATGGCAAGAGACCCAGTACTTC. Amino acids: CASSLRSGWQETQYF.